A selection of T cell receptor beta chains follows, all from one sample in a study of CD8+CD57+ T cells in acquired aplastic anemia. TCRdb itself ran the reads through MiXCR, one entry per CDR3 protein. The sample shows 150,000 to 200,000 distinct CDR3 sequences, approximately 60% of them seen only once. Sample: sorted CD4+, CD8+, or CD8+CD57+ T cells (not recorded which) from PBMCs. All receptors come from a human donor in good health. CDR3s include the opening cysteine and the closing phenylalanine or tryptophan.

CDR3: CASSERMGLANTGELFF
J: TRBJ2-2
V: TRBV5-1

CDR3: CASSATGELFF
J: TRBJ2-2
V: TRBV6-4

CDR3: CSASSYALAGFRETQYF
J: TRBJ2-5
V: TRBV20-1

CDR3: CASSLGLARAYEQYF
J: TRBJ2-7
V: TRBV7-9

CDR3: CASSLGTPEAFF
J: TRBJ1-1
V: TRBV7-6

CDR3: CASSRLETDKQYF
J: TRBJ2-3
V: TRBV2

CDR3: CASSLSQGGGGANVLTF
J: TRBJ2-6
V: TRBV7-2

CDR3: CASSGTSNTEAFF
J: TRBJ1-1
V: TRBV9

CDR3: CASSWKGYGYTF
J: TRBJ1-2
V: TRBV6-5

CDR3: CASSLTVWRDRGINEQFF
J: TRBJ2-1
V: TRBV7-2

CDR3: CSAGGGRGATDTQYF
J: TRBJ2-3
V: TRBV29-1

CDR3: CASSLGARVSDTQYF
J: TRBJ2-3
V: TRBV9

CDR3: CASTLYRQPNQPQHF
J: TRBJ1-5
V: TRBV19

CDR3: CASSRRAYEQYF
J: TRBJ2-7
V: TRBV7-8

CDR3: CASSLIFDRWTEGAGDTQYF
J: TRBJ2-3
V: TRBV7-2

CDR3: CASSPGPTAFMNTEAFF
J: TRBJ1-1
V: TRBV7-8

CDR3: CSVGQGRQPQHF
J: TRBJ1-5
V: TRBV29-1

CDR3: CASSLGTGMVEQFF
J: TRBJ2-1
V: TRBV7-2

CDR3: CASSLGASTEANYGYTF
J: TRBJ1-2
V: TRBV5-1

CDR3: CASRATGEATNEKLFF
J: TRBJ1-4
V: TRBV27

CDR3: CASSLGTNYGYTF
J: TRBJ1-2
V: TRBV7-2

CDR3: CASSPRTEGETQYF
J: TRBJ2-5
V: TRBV9

CDR3: CATSRDSARTATYEQYF
J: TRBJ2-7
V: TRBV15

CDR3: CASSVATGGPPTGELFF
J: TRBJ2-2
V: TRBV9

CDR3: CASSVYSGTGFYEQYF
J: TRBJ2-7
V: TRBV25-1

CDR3: CASTGLAGYNEQFF
J: TRBJ2-1
V: TRBV7-2

CDR3: CASSVGTSGIYNEQFF
J: TRBJ2-1
V: TRBV25-1

CDR3: CASSLAESSYNEQFF
J: TRBJ2-1
V: TRBV7-7

CDR3: CASGWARGYEQYF
J: TRBJ2-7
V: TRBV27

CDR3: CASSLGGSEFYEQYF
J: TRBJ2-7
V: TRBV7-8